Included here is one T cell receptor beta chain sequence, with context. This CDR3 is also generated by other DNA sequences in the sample. The CDR3 is 12 residues long. CDR1 is SGHRS and CDR2 is YFSETQ in the germline V gene. The ends were cut back, 3 bases at V and 3 bases at J, with 7 bases in the middle. Sequenced by immunoSEQ multiplex PCR; TCRdb stores in-frame clones only, minus some. The sample comprises some 500,000 clones, roughly 91% of which are singletons, and under 8.5% rests with the top ten. The data stem from a study of blood T cell repertoires in COVID-19. J is TRBJ2-7 and V is TRBV5-1; D not certain. The TCR originated in a woman in her 50s with COVID-19, enrolled during active disease. Sequencing was performed on peripheral blood. For the CDR3, the DNA is TGCGCCAGCAGCTCCCCTAGCTACGAGCAGTACTTC. As protein: CASSSPSYEQYF.